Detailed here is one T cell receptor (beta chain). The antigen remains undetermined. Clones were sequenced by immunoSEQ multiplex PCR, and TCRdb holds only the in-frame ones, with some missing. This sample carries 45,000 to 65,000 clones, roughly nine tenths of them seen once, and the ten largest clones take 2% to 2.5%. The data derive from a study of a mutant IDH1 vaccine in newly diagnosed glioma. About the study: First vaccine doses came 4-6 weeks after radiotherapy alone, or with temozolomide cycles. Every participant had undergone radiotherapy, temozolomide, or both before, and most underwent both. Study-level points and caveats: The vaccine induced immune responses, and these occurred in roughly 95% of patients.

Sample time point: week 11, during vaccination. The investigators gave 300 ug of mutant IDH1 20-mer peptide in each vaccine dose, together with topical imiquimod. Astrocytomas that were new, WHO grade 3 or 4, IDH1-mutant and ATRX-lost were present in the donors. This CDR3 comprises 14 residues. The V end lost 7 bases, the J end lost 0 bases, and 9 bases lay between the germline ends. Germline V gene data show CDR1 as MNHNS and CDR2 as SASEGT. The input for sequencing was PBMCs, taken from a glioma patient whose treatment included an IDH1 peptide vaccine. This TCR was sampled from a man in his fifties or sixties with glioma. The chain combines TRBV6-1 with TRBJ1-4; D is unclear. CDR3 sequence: CASTSGTTNEKLFF. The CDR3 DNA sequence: TGTGCCAGCACCTCCGGGACAACTAATGAAAAACTGTTTTTT.